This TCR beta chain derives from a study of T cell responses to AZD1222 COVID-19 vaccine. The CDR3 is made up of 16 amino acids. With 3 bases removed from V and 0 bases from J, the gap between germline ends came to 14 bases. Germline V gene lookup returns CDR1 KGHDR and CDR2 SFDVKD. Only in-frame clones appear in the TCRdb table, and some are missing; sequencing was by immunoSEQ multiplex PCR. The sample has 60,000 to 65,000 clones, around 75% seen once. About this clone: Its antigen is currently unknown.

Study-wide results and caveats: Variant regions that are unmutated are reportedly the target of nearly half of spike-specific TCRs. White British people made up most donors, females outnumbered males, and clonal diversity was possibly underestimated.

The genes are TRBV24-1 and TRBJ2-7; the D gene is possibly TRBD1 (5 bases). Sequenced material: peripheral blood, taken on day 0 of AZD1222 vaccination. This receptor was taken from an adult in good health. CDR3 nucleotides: TGTGCCACCAGTGATCCCAGGCAGGGCAGCTCCTACGAGCAGTACTTC. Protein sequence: CATSDPRQGSSYEQYF.